Listed below are T cell receptor beta chains from one sample, sequenced in a study of cytomegalovirus exposure and HLA in healthy donors. The table came from immunoSEQ multiplex PCR; TCRdb's copy has only in-frame clones and leaves some out. The sample carries about 95,000 clones, roughly 82% recorded once. The sequenced material came from PBMCs. These receptors originate from a man aged 30 to 45 in good health and CMV-seropositive. The CDR3 runs from the conserved cysteine through the conserved F or W. Not every row has a clone size; where given, it reads once, few, many or a size class.

- | TRBV15 | 14 | CATSRGGGAETQYF
- | TRBV5-4 | 16 | CASSLVASRNTGELFF
- | TRBV10-3 | 15 | CAISELGTGRNEQFF
- | TRBV14 | 12 | CASSQSGHEQFF
- | TRBV7-6 | 15 | CASSLLGGSSYEQYF
- | TRBV5-8 | 14 | CASSFRGRNQPQHF
- | TRBV5-1 | 18 | CASSSIMGSGRTTDTQYF
- | TRBV7-2 | 19 | CASSLNGLAGANGKNIQYF
once | TRBV30 | 16 | CAWSAPSTGGFQPQHF
- | TRBV5-1 | 18 | CASSPTLSGRTNTGELFF
- | TRBV7-8 | 16 | CASSLRGTRPDGEQYF
- | TRBV4-3 | 14 | CASSLDRANTEAFF
once | TRBV7-6 | 13 | CASSLSRQETQYF
- | TRBV6-5 | 13 | CASSGGGLYEQYF
few | TRBV7-8 | 15 | CASSHVQGFNYGYTF
- | TRBV5-4 | 16 | CASSFGGELSTDTQYF
- | TRBV27 | 17 | CASSFRPSGMRADTQYF
few | TRBV5-1 | 12 | CASSEGRGEQYF
- | TRBV18 | 15 | CASSQSGKSNQPQHF
- | TRBV30 | 15 | CAWSSGRPIPDTQYF
- | TRBV12-5 | 15 | CASGLLTGRADTQYF
- | TRBV4-1 | 16 | CASSQDPSGRVYEQYF
- | TRBV27 | 13 | CASKNRRPDTQYF
- | TRBV7-9 | 16 | CASSFGGGQGDYEQCF
- | TRBV27 | 14 | CASSFQRSTDTQYF
- | TRBV18 | 13 | CASSPGTSNTIYF
- | TRBV28 | 17 | CASHSSGTSGRQETQYF
few | TRBV2 | 12 | CANQLAGDEQYF
- | TRBV12-5 | 12 | CASGLSADEQFF
- | TRBV5-5 | 15 | CASSRTGNSNQPQHF
- | TRBV5-1 | 13 | CASRLQGSNEQYF
- | TRBV7-8 | 15 | CASSLASGAGNTIYF
few | TRBV30 | 14 | CAWTPYRDTYGYTF
- | TRBV7-9 | 13 | CASTPGNNEKLFF
- | TRBV14 | 16 | CASSQKGPGQGLEQYF
- | TRBV28 | 14 | CASRGGAQTNEQFF
- | TRBV27 | 13 | CASSFSVRETQYF
once | TRBV28 | 15 | CAILRPGLALRQQYF
- | TRBV28 | 14 | CASSRLEGRTEAFF
- | TRBV30 | 15 | CAWSAIFKEAGELFF
- | TRBV5-6 | 16 | CASSFQTGGYYNEQFF
once | TRBV6-5 | 16 | CASSYSGQSINEKLFF